This paragraph reports one TCR beta chain. The V and J ends lost 5 bases and 9 bases, in that order; junction bases with no gene match: 10. Looked up from germline, CDR1 is MRHNA and CDR2 is SNTAGT. The CDR3 totals 15 residues. In the study's own analysis: Estimates of nucleated cell counts were drawn from the amplification of reference gene primers. Sequencing was performed with immunoSEQ multiplex PCR; in TCRdb, only in-frame clones are kept and a portion is missing. For V, J and clone size, that table is used; D and trimming come from the DNA. Of tens of thousands of clones in the sample, less than 85% are singletons; the top ten hold about 6.5%. The data were obtained in a study of blood T cell repertoires in COVID-19. Study background: Sites across the United States, Italy and Spain contributed samples from acute and convalescent COVID-19. In each case, the material was cDNA or gDNA derived from T cells, B-cell-depleted T cells, or PBMCs.

This TCR was sampled from a man aged 70-80 years with acute or convalescent COVID-19. The chain is built from TRBV6-4 and TRBJ2-1, with 10 bases identical to TRBD1. Specimen: peripheral blood. CDR3 DNA sequence: TGTGCCAGCAGTCCCGACAGGGGGCAAGGAAGTGAGCAGTTCTTC. It is translated as CASSPDRGQGSEQFF.